Listed here are 8 T cell receptor beta chains from one sample, sequenced in a study of CXCR3-negative and CXCR3-positive naive CD8 T cells. Preparation of TRB cDNA libraries relied on 5' RACE carrying UMI labels. TCRdb reprocessed the 5' RACE reads and keeps a single row for each CDR3 protein, giving no DNA. The sample spans roughly 89,000 distinct CDR3 sequences; the ten largest clones claim 1.5% to 2%. The sequenced sample consisted of naive CXCR3- CD8+ T cells from blood. As for subset: CD45RO-CCR7+CD27+CD95- naive CD8+ T cells lacking CXCR3 (TNR3-). These receptors were collected from a human donor in good health. Some clones in this sample may be carry-over from other donors' samples.

V and J are TRBV11-2 and TRBJ2-7. Looked up from germline, CDR1 is SGHAT and CDR2 is FQNNGV. The CDR3 runs 17 residues. Here the CDR3 reads CASSVPITAPNFYEQYF.

V usage is TRBV9 and J usage is TRBJ1-5. This CDR3 comprises 14 residues. Germline values: CDR1 SGDLS, CDR2 YYNGEE. The CDR3 is CASSVGEGGQPQHF.

The genes are TRBV7-2 and TRBJ2-7; there is no DNA to check the TCRdb D call of TRBD1. The germline gives CDR1 SGHTA, CDR2 FQGNSA. The CDR3 has 16 residues. The CDR3 sequence is CASSLAGQGNSYEQYF.

V and J are TRBV5-1 and TRBJ2-1; as DNA is missing, the TRBD2 call by TCRdb cannot be tested. The CDR3 is made up of 14 amino acids. Germline loops: CDR1 SGHRS, CDR2 YFSETQ. This CDR3 reads CASGSGGAYNEQFF.

The chain has TRBV7-9 and TRBJ1-1; TCRdb lists TRBD1, though no DNA is available to test this call. Germline loops: CDR1 SEHNR, CDR2 FQNEAQ (reference sequence). The CDR3 is 16 residues long. CDR3 amino acids: CASSLEQGAVDTEAFF.

V and J are TRBV29-1 and TRBJ1-2. The CDR3 contains 13 residues. Looked up from germline, CDR1 is SQVTM and CDR2 is ANQGSEA. CDR3 amino acids: CSVEEEGIYGYTF.

The rearrangement joins TRBV28 to TRBJ2-1; TCRdb's D gene call, TRBD2, goes unchecked for lack of DNA. Germline values: CDR1 MDHEN, CDR2 SYDVKM. The CDR3 contains 13 residues. The CDR3 here is CASSRERHNEQFF. Drawing the rest from reference TRBV28 and TRBJ2-1, the complete variable domain is DVKVTQSSRYLVKRTGEKVFLECVQDMDHENMFWYRQDPGLGLRLIYFSYDVKMKEKGDIPEGYSVSREKKERFSLILESASTNQTSMYLCASSRERHNEQFFGPGTRLTVL.

The V and J genes are TRBV20-1 and TRBJ1-5; TCRdb designates TRBD1, a call that cannot be tested without DNA. Germline assignment: CDR1 DFQATT and CDR2 SNEGSKA (reference sequence). CDR3 length: 16 amino acids. CDR3: CSARSGTGGINQPQHF.